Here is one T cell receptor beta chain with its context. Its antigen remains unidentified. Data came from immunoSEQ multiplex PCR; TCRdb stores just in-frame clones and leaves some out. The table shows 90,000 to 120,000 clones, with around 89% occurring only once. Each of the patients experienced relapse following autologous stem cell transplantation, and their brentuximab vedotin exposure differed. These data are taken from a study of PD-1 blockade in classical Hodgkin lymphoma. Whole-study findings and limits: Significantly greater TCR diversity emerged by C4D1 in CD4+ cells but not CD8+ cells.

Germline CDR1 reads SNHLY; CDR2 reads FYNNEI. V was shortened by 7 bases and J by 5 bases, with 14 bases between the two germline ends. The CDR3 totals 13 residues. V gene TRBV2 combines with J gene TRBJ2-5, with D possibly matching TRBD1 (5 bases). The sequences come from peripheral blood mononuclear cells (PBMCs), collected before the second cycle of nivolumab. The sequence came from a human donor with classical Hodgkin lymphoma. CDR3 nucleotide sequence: TGTGCCAGCACGTCCCAGGGTATGGAGACCCAGTACTTC. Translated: CASTSQGMETQYF.